The T cell receptor (beta chain) under discussion was sequenced for a study of blood T cell repertoires in COVID-19. Study context: Collection of acute and convalescent COVID-19 samples took place in the United States, Italy and Spain. From T cells, B-cell-depleted T cells, or PBMCs came the material, which was cDNA or gDNA.

In the source study's methods: Estimation of nucleated cell counts relied on the amplification of reference gene primers. Measured with immunoSEQ multiplex PCR; TCRdb has only the in-frame clones, and not every one. Clone size and V and J calls were adopted from that table, with D and trimming inferred from the DNA. The profile shows 70,000 to 100,000 clones, 70% to 90% of them singletons. Germline-derived CDR1 and CDR2 are ENHRY and SYGVKD. The V and J ends lost 4 bases and 7 bases, in that order; junction bases with no gene match: 14. This CDR3 region has 16 residues. J is TRBJ1-1 and V is TRBV10-3, with 8 positions matching TRBD1. The source is a woman of 80 years or more with acute or convalescent COVID-19. Source material: peripheral blood. This CDR3 is CAISATGVGLTSEAFF. The CDR3 DNA reads as TGTGCCATCAGTGCGACAGGGGTCGGTTTAACTAGTGAAGCTTTCTTT.